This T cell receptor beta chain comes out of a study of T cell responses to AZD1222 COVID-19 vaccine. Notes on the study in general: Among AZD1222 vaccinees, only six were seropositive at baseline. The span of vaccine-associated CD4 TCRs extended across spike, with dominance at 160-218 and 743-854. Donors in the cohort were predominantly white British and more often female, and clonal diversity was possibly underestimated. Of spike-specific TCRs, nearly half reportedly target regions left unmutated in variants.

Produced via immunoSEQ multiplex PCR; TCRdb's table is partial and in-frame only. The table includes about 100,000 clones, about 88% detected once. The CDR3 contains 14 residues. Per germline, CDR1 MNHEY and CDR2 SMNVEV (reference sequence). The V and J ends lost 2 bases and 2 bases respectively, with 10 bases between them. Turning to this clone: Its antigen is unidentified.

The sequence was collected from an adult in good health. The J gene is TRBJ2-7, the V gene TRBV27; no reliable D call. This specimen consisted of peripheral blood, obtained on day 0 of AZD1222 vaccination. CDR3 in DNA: TGTGCCAGCAGTTTAAAATACAGCCCCTACGAGCAGTACTTC. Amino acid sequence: CASSLKYSPYEQYF.